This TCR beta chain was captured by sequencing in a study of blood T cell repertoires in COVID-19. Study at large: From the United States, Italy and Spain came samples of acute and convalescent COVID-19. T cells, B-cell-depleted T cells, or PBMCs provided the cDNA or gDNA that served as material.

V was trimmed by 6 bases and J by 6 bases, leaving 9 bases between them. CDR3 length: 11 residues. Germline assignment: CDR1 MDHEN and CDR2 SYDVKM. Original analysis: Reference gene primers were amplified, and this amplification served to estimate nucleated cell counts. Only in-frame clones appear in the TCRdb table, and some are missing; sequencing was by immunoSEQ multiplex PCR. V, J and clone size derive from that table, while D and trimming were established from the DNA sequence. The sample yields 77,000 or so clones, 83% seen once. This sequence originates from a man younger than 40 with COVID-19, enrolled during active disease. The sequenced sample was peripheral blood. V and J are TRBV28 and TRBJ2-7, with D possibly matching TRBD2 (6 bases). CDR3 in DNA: TGTGCCAGCAGCGGGCGGGGCGAGCAGTACTTC. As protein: CASSGRGEQYF.